What follows are 13 T cell receptor beta chains derived from one specimen sequenced in a study of T cells in Graves' hyperthyroidism and ophthalmopathy. Researchers amplified the TCR beta CDR3 regions from RNA transcripts. A set of HTBI primers served as the primers for a first-round RT-PCR of the TCR CDR3. TCRdb re-called the multiplex PCR reads through MiXCR, storing one row per CDR3 protein. The sample includes roughly 290,000 distinct CDR3 sequences, more than 15% of them seen just once. Source material: blood. These receptors originate from a woman in her sixties with Graves' ophthalmopathy.

Ten or more counts support this clonotype. The chain links TRBV12-3 or TRBV12-4 to TRBJ2-1, with 7 nucleotides matching TRBD1. Losses at the gene ends were 3 bases for V and 0 bases for J; bases not matched to a gene: 2. CDR3 size: 15 residues. As DNA, the CDR3 is TGTGCCAGCAGTTTTCGGGACAGCTCCTACAATGAGCAGTTCTTC. Its translation: CASSFRDSSYNEQFF.

The chain employs TRBV7-2 and TRBJ2-7; D remains ambiguous. Germline CDR1 SGHTA, CDR2 FQGNSA. The CDR3 has 14 residues. The germline V and J ends were trimmed by 2 bases and 0 bases, with 8 bases remaining between them. This CDR3 reads CASSLNSFSYEQYF. CDR3 DNA: TGTGCCAGCAGCTTAAATAGCTTCTCCTACGAGCAGTACTTC.

The chain combines TRBV19 with TRBJ1-5, with TRBD1 matching over 8 bases. Germline trimming cut 8 bases from V and 7 bases from J; bases unmatched to any gene: 7. Looked up from germline, CDR1 is LNHDA and CDR2 is SQIVND (reference sequence). This CDR3 spans 13 amino acids. The CDR3 DNA reads TGTGCCAGTCGGGAGGACAGGGACCAGCCCCAGCATTTT. Translation gives CASREDRDQPQHF.

This clonotype was counted between two and nine times. The chain combines TRBV27 with TRBJ2-7, with TRBD1 matching 10 bases. CDR1 is MNHEY and CDR2 is SMNVEV in the germline V gene (reference sequence). V dropped 6 bases and J dropped 3; count of bases not matched to a gene: 5. The CDR3 runs 14 residues. This CDR3 reads CASSSDRGYYEQYF. The CDR3, as DNA: TGTGCCAGCAGCTCGGACAGGGGGTACTACGAGCAGTACTTC.

This clonotype was picked up many times. CDR3 in DNA: TGTGCCAGCAGTTCCGGGGGGGTACACGAAAAACTGTTTTTT. Translation: CASSSGGVHEKLFF. The chain couples TRBV27 to TRBJ1-4; D may be TRBD1 (5 bases). Deletions cut 4 bases from V and 8 bases from J, with 14 bases between. This CDR3 comprises 14 residues. CDR1 and CDR2 from the germline V gene are MNHEY and SMNVEV (reference sequence).

The rearrangement joins TRBV28 to TRBJ2-7; 11 nucleotides line up with TRBD2. This CDR3 has 18 amino acids. Germline CDR1 reads MDHEN; CDR2 reads SYDVKM. Trimming at V came to 2 bases and at J to 1 base, leaving 10 bases not matched to a gene. The CDR3 spells CASSLELSGTSGSYEQYF. The CDR3 DNA reads as TGTGCCAGCAGTTTAGAACTCTCGGGGACTAGCGGTTCCTACGAGCAGTACTTC. Full variable domain (rest looked up from reference TRBV28 and TRBJ2-7): DVKVTQSSRYLVKRTGEKVFLECVQDMDHENMFWYRQDPGLGLRLIYFSYDVKMKEKGDIPEGYSVSREKKERFSLILESASTNQTSMYLCASSLELSGTSGSYEQYFGPGTRLTVT.

The V and J genes are TRBV4-1 and TRBJ2-7; D is undetermined. With 7 bases removed from V and 2 bases from J, the gap between germline ends came to 6 bases. Germline V lookup: CDR1 MGHRA, CDR2 YSYEKL. The CDR3 has 11 residues. The CDR3 DNA follows: TGCGCCAGCAAGGGAACCTACGAGCAGTACTTC. Translating it yields CASKGTYEQYF.

Concerning this clonotype: At one boundary the junction diverges from the germline segment, which might be a read error. The rearrangement joins TRBV7-7 to TRBJ2-1; 9 nucleotides line up with TRBD1. Germline V gives CDR1 SSHAT, CDR2 FNYEAQ (reference sequence). CDR3 size: 15 residues. This CDR3 reads CASSAGTGRGNEQFF. CDR3 sequence (DNA): TGTGCTAGCAGCGCCGGGACAGGGAGAGGCAATGAGCAGTTCTTC.

This sequence joins TRBV20-1 and TRBJ1-1, with D tentatively TRBD1 (5 bases). V lost 6 bases and J 3 bases, leaving 14 bases between the germline ends. Germline CDR1 and CDR2: DFQATT and SNEGSKA (reference sequence). This CDR3 is built from 13 residues. The CDR3 nucleotides read TGCAGTGCCTATGGACACTTTTACACTGAAGCTTTCTTT. Translated: CSAYGHFYTEAFF.

CDR3 loop: CASRGTAFRNQPQHF. DNA of the CDR3: TGTGCCAGCAGAGGGACAGCATTTCGCAATCAGCCCCAGCATTTT. V gene TRBV6-1 combines with J gene TRBJ1-5; 7 nucleotides agree with TRBD1. Trimming cost V 6 bases and J 2 bases; bases outside gene matches: 7. This CDR3 is 15 amino acids long. CDR1 is MNHNS, CDR2 SASEGT, per germline.

This clonotype was seen ten or more times. This chain uses TRBV5-1 with TRBJ2-2; no firm D call. Germline CDR1 is SGHRS and CDR2 is YFSETQ. This CDR3 has 15 amino acids. V lost 5 bases to trimming and J lost 0 bases, with 11 bases between them. The CDR3 protein is CASSKTPTNTGELFF. Written as DNA, the CDR3 is TGCGCCAGCAGTAAAACCCCTACGAACACCGGGGAGCTGTTTTTT.

This clonotype appeared many times. The chain combines TRBV15 with TRBJ1-2; 7 nucleotides match TRBD1. This CDR3 is 13 amino acids long. In germline, CDR1 is LNHNV, CDR2 YYDKDF (reference sequence). Germline trimming cut 4 bases from V and 8 bases from J; bases unmatched to any gene: 7. The CDR3 nucleotides are TGTGCCACCAGCAACTGGCAGGGGGACGGCTACACCTTC. This codes for CATSNWQGDGYTF.

This clonotype was found many times. The genes are TRBV7-9 and TRBJ2-7; 12 bases match TRBD2. V trimming: 7 bases; J trimming: 4 bases; junction bases outside the gene matches: 5. Germline lookup yields CDR1 SEHNR and CDR2 FQNEAQ (reference sequence). The CDR3 spans 14 residues. The CDR3 loop is CASTRLAGDYEQYF. The CDR3 coding sequence is TGTGCCAGCACCCGACTAGCGGGGGATTACGAGCAGTACTTC.